The rows below give T cell receptor beta chains drawn from one sample of a study of OX40 agonist ivuxolimab in advanced cancers. Sequencing was performed with immunoSEQ multiplex PCR; in TCRdb, only in-frame clones are kept and a portion is missing. The sample lists more than 85,000 clones; 90% were seen once. This specimen consisted of CD4+ or CD8+ T cells sorted from blood, obtained in a trial of the OX40 agonist ivuxolimab. These receptors all stem from an adult with an advanced solid tumor such as melanoma, head and neck, liver or kidney cancer. CDR3s include the opening cysteine and the closing phenylalanine or tryptophan. The D gene is left open where the match is weak. Clone size is not always given. Where it is, it says once, few, many or a class for expanded clones.

J gene: TRBJ1-2; D gene: NA; clone size: NA; V gene: TRBV11-3; CDR3 protein: CASSLGGQLNYGYTF; CDR3 DNA: TGTGCCAGCAGCTTAGGGGGACAACTCAACTATGGCTACACCTTC
J gene: TRBJ2-1; D gene: NA; clone size: NA; V gene: TRBV7-9; CDR3 protein: CASSARGTAGANEQFF; CDR3 DNA: TGTGCCAGCAGCGCCCGAGGTACCGCTGGAGCCAATGAGCAGTTCTTC
J gene: TRBJ2-2; D gene: TRBD2; clone size: NA; V gene: TRBV5-1; CDR3 protein: CASKSTPGLAGTGELFF; CDR3 DNA: TGCGCCAGCAAATCGACACCGGGACTAGCGGGGACCGGGGAGCTGTTTTTT
J gene: TRBJ2-3; D gene: NA; clone size: NA; V gene: TRBV21-1; CDR3 protein: CASSKGGLAGAITDTQYF; CDR3 DNA: TGTGCCAGCAGCAAAGGGGGACTAGCGGGAGCGATCACAGATACGCAGTATTTT
J gene: TRBJ2-1; D gene: TRBD2; clone size: NA; V gene: TRBV6-5; CDR3 protein: CASSYSGKPYNEQFF; CDR3 DNA: TGTGCCAGCAGTTATAGCGGGAAACCTTACAATGAGCAGTTCTTC
J gene: TRBJ1-5; D gene: TRBD1; clone size: once; V gene: TRBV30; CDR3 protein: CALTGDRNQPQHF; CDR3 DNA: TGTGCCTTGACAGGGGACCGGAATCAGCCCCAGCATTTT
J gene: TRBJ2-7; D gene: NA; clone size: NA; V gene: TRBV7-9; CDR3 protein: CASSLSVGSNEQYF; CDR3 DNA: TGTGCCAGCAGCTTAAGTGTTGGGTCCAACGAGCAGTACTTC
J gene: TRBJ2-5; D gene: TRBD2; clone size: NA; V gene: TRBV4-2; CDR3 protein: CASSQATSGREQETQYF; CDR3 DNA: TGTGCCAGCAGCCAAGCGACTAGCGGGAGGGAACAAGAGACCCAGTACTTC
J gene: TRBJ2-7; D gene: NA; clone size: NA; V gene: TRBV4-1; CDR3 protein: CASSQNPLRHEQYF; CDR3 DNA: TGCGCCAGCAGCCAGAATCCTTTGAGGCACGAGCAGTACTTC
J gene: TRBJ1-4; D gene: TRBD1; clone size: NA; V gene: TRBV7-2; CDR3 protein: CASSFRGQVEKLFF; CDR3 DNA: TGTGCCAGCAGCTTCAGGGGGCAAGTAGAAAAACTGTTTTTT
J gene: TRBJ2-1; D gene: NA; clone size: NA; V gene: TRBV7-3; CDR3 protein: CASSPTGHSRNEQFF; CDR3 DNA: TGTGCCAGCAGCCCCACGGGGCACTCGCGTAATGAGCAGTTCTTC
J gene: TRBJ2-1; D gene: NA; clone size: NA; V gene: TRBV11-3; CDR3 protein: CASSLERWRFNEQFF; CDR3 DNA: TGTGCCAGCAGCTTAGAACGGTGGAGATTCAATGAGCAGTTCTTC
J gene: TRBJ2-3; D gene: NA; clone size: NA; V gene: TRBV29-1; CDR3 protein: CSVVVDGSPTDTQYF; CDR3 DNA: TGCAGCGTTGTGGTTGATGGGTCCCCCACAGATACGCAGTATTTT
J gene: TRBJ2-4; D gene: NA; clone size: NA; V gene: TRBV2; CDR3 protein: CASSERRYLLAKNIQYF; CDR3 DNA: TGTGCCAGCAGTGAACGTCGCTACCTTTTAGCCAAAAACATTCAGTACTTC
J gene: TRBJ2-2; D gene: TRBD1; clone size: NA; V gene: TRBV5-6; CDR3 protein: CASSLVRQGASTGELFF; CDR3 DNA: TGTGCCAGCAGCTTGGTGAGACAGGGGGCGAGCACCGGGGAGCTGTTTTTT
J gene: TRBJ2-1; D gene: NA; clone size: NA; V gene: TRBV19; CDR3 protein: CASRTRTHNEQFF; CDR3 DNA: TGTGCCAGTAGAACTAGAACCCACAATGAGCAGTTCTTC
J gene: TRBJ1-2; D gene: NA; clone size: NA; V gene: TRBV4-1; CDR3 protein: CASSQGPGRSNYGYTF; CDR3 DNA: TGCGCCAGCAGCCAAGGGCCCGGACGGAGCAACTATGGCTACACCTTC
J gene: TRBJ2-1; D gene: TRBD2; clone size: NA; V gene: TRBV5-1; CDR3 protein: CASSNPGGRNEQFF; CDR3 DNA: TGCGCCAGCAGCAACCCGGGAGGACGCAATGAGCAGTTCTTC
J gene: TRBJ1-1; D gene: TRBD1; clone size: NA; V gene: TRBV19; CDR3 protein: CASRGTGLGVVNTEAFF; CDR3 DNA: TGTGCCAGTAGAGGGACAGGGTTAGGGGTTGTGAACACTGAAGCTTTCTTT
J gene: TRBJ2-7; D gene: NA; clone size: NA; V gene: TRBV19; CDR3 protein: CASSTTGTENPSYEQYF; CDR3 DNA: TGTGCCAGTAGTACCACAGGAACCGAAAACCCCTCCTACGAGCAGTACTTC
J gene: TRBJ1-5; D gene: NA; clone size: NA; V gene: TRBV28; CDR3 protein: CATRGRNQPQHF; CDR3 DNA: TGTGCCACCCGGGGAAGGAATCAGCCCCAGCATTTT
J gene: TRBJ2-1; D gene: TRBD1; clone size: NA; V gene: TRBV7-9; CDR3 protein: CASSSSRHRQGDEQFF; CDR3 DNA: TGTGCCAGCAGCTCCTCCCGACACCGACAGGGCGATGAGCAGTTCTTC
J gene: TRBJ2-2; D gene: TRBD1; clone size: NA; V gene: TRBV10-3; CDR3 protein: CAIRRGQGGELFF; CDR3 DNA: TGTGCCATCCGCAGGGGGCAGGGCGGGGAGCTGTTTTTT
J gene: TRBJ2-5; D gene: TRBD1; clone size: once; V gene: TRBV7-2; CDR3 protein: CASRTGGIETQYF; CDR3 DNA: TGTGCCAGCAGGACAGGGGGCATCGAGACCCAGTACTTC
J gene: TRBJ2-3; D gene: TRBD1; clone size: NA; V gene: TRBV9; CDR3 protein: CASSVMGDRPTDTQYF; CDR3 DNA: TGTGCCAGCAGCGTTATGGGGGACAGACCCACAGATACGCAGTATTTT
J gene: TRBJ1-1; D gene: TRBD1; clone size: NA; V gene: TRBV4-1; CDR3 protein: CASSQPNRGNTEAFF; CDR3 DNA: TGCGCCAGCAGCCAACCTAACAGGGGGAACACTGAAGCTTTCTTT
J gene: TRBJ2-7; D gene: NA; clone size: NA; V gene: TRBV4-1; CDR3 protein: CASSQVYFHEQYF; CDR3 DNA: TGCGCCAGCAGCCAGGTCTATTTCCACGAGCAGTACTTC
J gene: TRBJ2-4; D gene: NA; clone size: once; V gene: TRBV7-9; CDR3 protein: CASSPREPQQLAKNIQYF; CDR3 DNA: TGTGCCAGCAGCCCCCGAGAACCACAGCAACTAGCCAAAAACATTCAGTACTTC
J gene: TRBJ1-2; D gene: NA; clone size: once; V gene: TRBV23-1; CDR3 protein: CASSHPRGGPNYGYTF; CDR3 DNA: TGCGCCAGCAGTCACCCTCGGGGGGGGCCGAACTATGGCTACACCTTC
J gene: TRBJ1-2; D gene: NA; clone size: NA; V gene: TRBV28; CDR3 protein: CASSWGAYGYTF; CDR3 DNA: TGTGCCAGCAGTTGGGGGGCCTATGGCTACACCTTC
J gene: TRBJ1-6; D gene: NA; clone size: NA; V gene: TRBV28; CDR3 protein: CASSLSFDEGSYNSPLHF; CDR3 DNA: TGTGCCAGCAGTCTCTCATTTGATGAGGGGTCCTATAATTCACCCCTCCACTTT
J gene: TRBJ2-2; D gene: TRBD2; clone size: NA; V gene: TRBV10-3; CDR3 protein: CAISLSITGTSGRSNTGELFF; CDR3 DNA: TGTGCCATCAGTCTATCTATTACCGGGACTAGCGGGAGGTCGAACACCGGGGAGCTGTTTTTT
J gene: TRBJ2-7; D gene: TRBD1; clone size: NA; V gene: TRBV7-9; CDR3 protein: CASSPRQGESYEQYF; CDR3 DNA: TGTGCCAGCAGCCCCAGACAGGGAGAGTCCTACGAGCAGTACTTC
J gene: TRBJ2-1; D gene: NA; clone size: NA; V gene: TRBV9; CDR3 protein: CASSVRPESNEQFF; CDR3 DNA: TGTGCCAGCAGCGTCCGGCCAGAATCAAATGAGCAGTTCTTC
J gene: TRBJ2-2; D gene: TRBD2; clone size: NA; V gene: TRBV7-7; CDR3 protein: CASSLGTSVNTGELFF; CDR3 DNA: TGTGCTAGCAGCTTAGGAACTAGCGTGAACACCGGGGAGCTGTTTTTT
J gene: TRBJ1-1; D gene: NA; clone size: NA; V gene: TRBV28; CDR3 protein: CASTQEGGTFF; CDR3 DNA: TGTGCCAGCACTCAGGAGGGTGGGACTTTCTTT
J gene: TRBJ1-2; D gene: TRBD1; clone size: NA; V gene: TRBV7-9; CDR3 protein: CASTRDRNYGYTF; CDR3 DNA: TGTGCCAGCACAAGGGACAGAAACTATGGCTACACCTTC
J gene: TRBJ2-1; D gene: NA; clone size: NA; V gene: TRBV11-3; CDR3 protein: CASSLQLSGGSYNEQFF; CDR3 DNA: TGTGCCAGCAGCTTACAACTATCCGGTGGATCCTACAATGAGCAGTTCTTC
J gene: TRBJ1-4; D gene: NA; clone size: few; V gene: TRBV7-2; CDR3 protein: CASSSGGEINEKLFF; CDR3 DNA: TGTGCCAGCAGCTCAGGAGGGGAGATTAATGAAAAACTGTTTTTT
J gene: TRBJ2-2; D gene: NA; clone size: NA; V gene: TRBV4-1; CDR3 protein: CASSQSINANTGELFF; CDR3 DNA: TGCGCCAGCAGCCAATCTATCAACGCGAACACCGGGGAGCTGTTTTTT
J gene: TRBJ2-4; D gene: TRBD2; clone size: few; V gene: TRBV19; CDR3 protein: CASSPLAGGNIQYF; CDR3 DNA: TGTGCCAGTAGTCCTCTAGCGGGAGGAAACATTCAGTACTTC
J gene: TRBJ2-2; D gene: TRBD2; clone size: NA; V gene: TRBV18; CDR3 protein: CASSPPSSVSGMFAGELFF; CDR3 DNA: TGTGCCAGCTCACCACCGAGCTCGGTTAGCGGGATGTTCGCCGGGGAGCTGTTTTTT
J gene: TRBJ2-3; D gene: NA; clone size: NA; V gene: TRBV9; CDR3 protein: CASSVGQLDTQYF; CDR3 DNA: TGTGCCAGCAGCGTAGGCCAGCTAGATACGCAGTATTTT
J gene: TRBJ1-4; D gene: NA; clone size: NA; V gene: TRBV28; CDR3 protein: CASSSLRSPNEKLFF; CDR3 DNA: TGTGCCAGCAGTTCCCTCAGGTCCCCTAATGAAAAACTGTTTTTT
J gene: TRBJ2-7; D gene: TRBD1; clone size: NA; V gene: TRBV11-2; CDR3 protein: CASSSQGAYEQYF; CDR3 DNA: TGTGCCAGCAGCTCGCAGGGGGCCTACGAGCAGTACTTC
J gene: TRBJ2-1; D gene: NA; clone size: once; V gene: TRBV27; CDR3 protein: CASSLGMDWRSNEQFF; CDR3 DNA: TGTGCCAGCAGTTTAGGGATGGACTGGAGGTCGAATGAGCAGTTCTTC
J gene: TRBJ2-5; D gene: NA; clone size: NA; V gene: TRBV19; CDR3 protein: CASRRIPQETQYF; CDR3 DNA: TGTGCCAGTAGGCGTATCCCCCAAGAGACCCAGTACTTC
J gene: TRBJ2-5; D gene: NA; clone size: NA; V gene: TRBV5-1; CDR3 protein: CASSLEQGETQYF; CDR3 DNA: TGCGCCAGCAGCTTGGAACAGGGTGAGACCCAGTACTTC
J gene: TRBJ2-6; D gene: NA; clone size: NA; V gene: TRBV5-1; CDR3 protein: CASSLGGLTGANVLTF; CDR3 DNA: TGCGCCAGCAGCTTGGGGGGTCTGACTGGGGCCAACGTCCTGACTTTC
J gene: TRBJ2-5; D gene: TRBD1; clone size: once; V gene: TRBV18; CDR3 protein: CASSRLQGPQETQYF; CDR3 DNA: TGTGCCAGCTCACGACTACAGGGGCCCCAAGAGACCCAGTACTTC